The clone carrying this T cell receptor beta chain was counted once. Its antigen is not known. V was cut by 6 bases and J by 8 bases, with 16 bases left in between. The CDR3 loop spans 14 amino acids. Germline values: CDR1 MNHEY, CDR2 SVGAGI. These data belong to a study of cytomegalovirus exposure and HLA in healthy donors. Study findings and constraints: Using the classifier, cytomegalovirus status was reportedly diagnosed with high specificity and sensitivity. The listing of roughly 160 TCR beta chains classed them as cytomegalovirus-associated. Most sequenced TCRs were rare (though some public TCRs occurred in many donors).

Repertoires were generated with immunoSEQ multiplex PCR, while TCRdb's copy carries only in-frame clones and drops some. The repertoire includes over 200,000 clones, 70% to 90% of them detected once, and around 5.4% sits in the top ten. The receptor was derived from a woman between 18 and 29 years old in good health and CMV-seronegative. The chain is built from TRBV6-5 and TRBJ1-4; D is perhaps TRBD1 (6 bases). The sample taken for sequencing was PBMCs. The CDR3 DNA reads TGTGCCAGCAGACCCGGGGGGCTACAGGAAAAACTGTTTTTT. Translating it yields CASRPGGLQEKLFF.